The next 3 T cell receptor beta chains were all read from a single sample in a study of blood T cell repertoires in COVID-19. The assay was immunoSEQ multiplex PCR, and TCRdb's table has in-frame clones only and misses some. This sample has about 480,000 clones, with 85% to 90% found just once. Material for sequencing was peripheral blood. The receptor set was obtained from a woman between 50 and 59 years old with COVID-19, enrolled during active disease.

The CDR3 nucleotides read TGTGCCAGCAGCCAAGAGGGGGGGAGCTCTGGAAACACCATATATTTT. Its protein is CASSQEGGSSGNTIYF. The chain uses TRBV3-1 (or the pseudogene TRBV3-2) and TRBJ1-3; D possibly corresponds to TRBD1 (5 bases). Trimming shortened V by 0 bases and J by 0 bases, and 9 bases separated the two germline ends. The CDR3 is 16 amino acids. Germline loops: CDR1 LGHDT, CDR2 YNNKEL (reference sequence).

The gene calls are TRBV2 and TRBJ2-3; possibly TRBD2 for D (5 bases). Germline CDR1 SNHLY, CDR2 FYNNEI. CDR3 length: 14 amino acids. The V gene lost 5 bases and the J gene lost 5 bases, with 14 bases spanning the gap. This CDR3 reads CASSSEIRGDTQYF. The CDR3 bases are TGTGCCAGCAGTTCAGAGATTCGGGGAGATACGCAGTATTTT. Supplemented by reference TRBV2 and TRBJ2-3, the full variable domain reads EPEVTQTPSHQVTQMGQEVILRCVPISNHLYFYWYRQILGQKVEFLVSFYNNEISEKSEIFDDQFSVERPDGSNFTLKIRSTKLEDSAMYFCASSSEIRGDTQYFGPGTRLTVL.

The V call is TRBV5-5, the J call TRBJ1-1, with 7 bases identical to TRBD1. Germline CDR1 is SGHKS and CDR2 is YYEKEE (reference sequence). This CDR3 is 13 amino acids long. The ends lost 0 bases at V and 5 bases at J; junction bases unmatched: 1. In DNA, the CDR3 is TGTGCCAGCAGCTTGGAGGGGGCAACTGAAGCTTTCTTT. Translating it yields CASSLEGATEAFF. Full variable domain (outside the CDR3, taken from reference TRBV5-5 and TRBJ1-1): DAGVTQSPTHLIKTRGQQVTLRCSPISGHKSVSWYQQVLGQGPQFIFQYYEKEERGRGNFPDRFSARQFPNYSSELNVNALLLGDSALYLCASSLEGATEAFFGQGTRLTVV.